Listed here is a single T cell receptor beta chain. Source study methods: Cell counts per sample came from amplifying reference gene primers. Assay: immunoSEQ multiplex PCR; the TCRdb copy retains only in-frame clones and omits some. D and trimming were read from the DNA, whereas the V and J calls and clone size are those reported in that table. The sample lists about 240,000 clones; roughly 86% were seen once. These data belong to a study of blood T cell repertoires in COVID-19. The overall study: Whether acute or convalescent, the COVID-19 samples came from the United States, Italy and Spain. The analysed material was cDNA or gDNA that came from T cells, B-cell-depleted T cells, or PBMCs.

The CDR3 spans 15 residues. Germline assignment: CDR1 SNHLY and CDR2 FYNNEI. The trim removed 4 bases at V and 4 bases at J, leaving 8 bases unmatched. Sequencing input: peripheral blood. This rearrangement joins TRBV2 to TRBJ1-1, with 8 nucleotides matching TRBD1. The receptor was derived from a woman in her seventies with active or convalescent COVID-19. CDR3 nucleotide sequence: TGTGCCAGCAGTGTACACAGGGGGTTTGGCACTGAAGCTTTCTTT. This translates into CASSVHRGFGTEAFF.